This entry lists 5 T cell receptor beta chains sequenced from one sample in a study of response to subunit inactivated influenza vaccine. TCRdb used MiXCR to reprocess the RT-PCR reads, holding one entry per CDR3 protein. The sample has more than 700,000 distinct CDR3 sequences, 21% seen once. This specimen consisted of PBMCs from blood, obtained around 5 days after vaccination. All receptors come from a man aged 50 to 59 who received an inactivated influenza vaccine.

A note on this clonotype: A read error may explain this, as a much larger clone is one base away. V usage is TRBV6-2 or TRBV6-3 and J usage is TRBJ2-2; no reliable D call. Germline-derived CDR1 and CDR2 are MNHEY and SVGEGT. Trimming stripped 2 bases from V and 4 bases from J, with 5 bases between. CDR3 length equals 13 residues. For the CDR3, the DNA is TGTGCCAGCAGTTACGTGGCCACCGGGGAGCTGTTTTTT. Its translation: CASSYVATGELFF.

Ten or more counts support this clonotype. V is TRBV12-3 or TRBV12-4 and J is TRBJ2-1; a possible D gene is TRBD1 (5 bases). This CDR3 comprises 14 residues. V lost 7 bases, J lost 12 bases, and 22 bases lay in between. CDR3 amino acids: CASIPRQSSVGQFF. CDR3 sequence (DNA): TGTGCCAGCATCCCGAGACAGTCCTCTGTCGGGCAGTTCTTC.

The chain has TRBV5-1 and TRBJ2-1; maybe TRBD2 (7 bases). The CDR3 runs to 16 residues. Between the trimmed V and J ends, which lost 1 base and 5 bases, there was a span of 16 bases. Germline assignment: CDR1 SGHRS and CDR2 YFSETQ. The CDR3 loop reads CASSLPLAGANNEQFF. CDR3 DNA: TGCGCCAGCAGCTTGCCCCTGGCGGGGGCGAACAATGAGCAGTTCTTC.

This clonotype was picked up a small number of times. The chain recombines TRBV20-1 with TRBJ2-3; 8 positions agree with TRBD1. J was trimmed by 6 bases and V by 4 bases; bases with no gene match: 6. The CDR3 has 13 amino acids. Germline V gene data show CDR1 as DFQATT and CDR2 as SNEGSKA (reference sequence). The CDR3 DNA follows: TGCAGTGCTATAGACAGGGGCCTCGATACGCAGTATTTT. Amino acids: CSAIDRGLDTQYF.

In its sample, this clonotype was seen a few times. Here the CDR3 reads CSARGTRINEQFF. In DNA form, the CDR3 reads TGCAGTGCTAGGGGGACTAGGATCAATGAGCAGTTCTTC. The chain joins TRBV20-1 to TRBJ2-1; 8 bases are shared with TRBD2. The V gene's germline CDR1 is DFQATT and CDR2 SNEGSKA (reference sequence). V lost 3 bases to trimming and J lost 6 bases; unmatched junction nucleotides: 4. The CDR3 is 13 residues long.